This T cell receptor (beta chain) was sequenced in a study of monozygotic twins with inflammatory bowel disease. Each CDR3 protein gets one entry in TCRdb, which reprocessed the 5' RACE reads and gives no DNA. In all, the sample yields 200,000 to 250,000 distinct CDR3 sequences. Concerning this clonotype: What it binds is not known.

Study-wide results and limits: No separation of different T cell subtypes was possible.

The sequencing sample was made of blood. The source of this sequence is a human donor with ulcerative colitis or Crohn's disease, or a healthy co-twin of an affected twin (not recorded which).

The CDR3 sequence: CASSPPNRMNTEAFF. This rearrangement joins TRBV18 to TRBJ1-1; with no DNA, the TCRdb D assignment of TRBD1 cannot be verified. Germline assignment: CDR1 KGHSH and CDR2 LQKENI. The CDR3 runs to 15 residues.